This T cell receptor beta chain derives from a study of control samples from healthy donors and cancer patients. TCRdb's table, derived via immunoSEQ multiplex PCR, lists solely in-frame clones and lacks some. The sample consists of roughly 160,000 clones, 96% of them appearing once. In germline, CDR1 is SGHRS, CDR2 YFSETQ. This CDR3 spans 14 amino acids. V lost 4 bases and J lost 1; bases outside the gene matches: 4. The sequence came from a woman younger than 45 in good health. The chain recombines TRBV5-1 with TRBJ2-5, with TRBD2 matching 7 bases. The material sequenced was blood. The CDR3 DNA sequence: TGCGCCAGCAGCATAGGGACTACCCAAGAGACCCAGTACTTC. Its protein is CASSIGTTQETQYF. Combining the CDR3 with reference TRBV5-1 and TRBJ2-5 gives the whole variable domain KAGVTQTPRYLIKTRGQQVTLSCSPISGHRSVSWYQQTPGQGLQFLFEYFSETQRNKGNFPGRFSGRQFSNSRSEMNVSTLELGDSALYLCASSIGTTQETQYFGPGTRLLVL.